The 3 T cell receptor beta chains reported below all come from one sample, sequenced in a study of beta chain features in type 1 diabetes (dated by TCRdb to the late 2010s). Libraries came from the immunoSEQ multiplex PCR assay. The High Capacity cDNA Reverse Transcription Kit was used to reverse transcribe all of the isolated RNA, meaning that expressed TCRB transcripts were what got sequenced. TCRdb stores this immuneACCESS table with in-frame sequences only. Part of the clones is absent; in the studies checked, under half of the shortfall reflects unresolved V genes, and no reason is known for the rest. For this sample the table gives 300,000 to 400,000 clones, of which roughly 14% were detected only once. The leading ten clones occupy about 0.016% of the sample. The paper's findings and limits, for the study overall: Type 1 diabetes patients showed a moderate but significant shortening of TCRB CDR3 length in all four CD4+ subsets.

Their recognized antigens are unknown. The sequencing sample was made of naive CD4+ T cells from blood. Reading the label with the study, this specimen's cell subset or site is: true naive CD4+ T cells. Every receptor here comes from a woman aged 18 to 35 with type 1 diabetes.

This clone has more than one count but fewer than ten. The genes are TRBV19 and TRBJ2-1; tentative D call: TRBD1 (6 bases). Germline loops: CDR1 LNHDA, CDR2 SQIVND (reference sequence). This CDR3 contains 16 residues. The V and J ends lost 6 bases and 2 bases respectively, with 17 bases between them. The CDR3 region is CASSPRGKVTYNEQFF. CDR3 sequence (DNA): TGTGCCAGTAGCCCCAGGGGCAAGGTAACCTACAATGAGCAGTTCTTC.

V gene TRBV28 combines with J gene TRBJ1-5; D possibly corresponds to TRBD1 (6 bases). The CDR3 covers 14 residues. Germline V gene data show CDR1 as MDHEN and CDR2 as SYDVKM. V was pared by 6 bases and J by 0 bases, with 9 bases between. The CDR3 loop reads CASRTGFSNQPQHF. DNA for the CDR3: TGTGCCAGCAGAACAGGGTTTAGCAATCAGCCCCAGCATTTT.

The chain employs TRBV28 and TRBJ2-7, with a tentative D call TRBD1 (5 bases). There are 15 residues in the CDR3. V lost 7 bases and J lost 3, with 19 bases in between. Germline-derived CDR1 and CDR2 are MDHEN and SYDVKM. CDR3 bases: TGTGCCAGCACCCAAGCCCTGGGGCTAGGCTACGAGCAGTACTTC. Translated: CASTQALGLGYEQYF.